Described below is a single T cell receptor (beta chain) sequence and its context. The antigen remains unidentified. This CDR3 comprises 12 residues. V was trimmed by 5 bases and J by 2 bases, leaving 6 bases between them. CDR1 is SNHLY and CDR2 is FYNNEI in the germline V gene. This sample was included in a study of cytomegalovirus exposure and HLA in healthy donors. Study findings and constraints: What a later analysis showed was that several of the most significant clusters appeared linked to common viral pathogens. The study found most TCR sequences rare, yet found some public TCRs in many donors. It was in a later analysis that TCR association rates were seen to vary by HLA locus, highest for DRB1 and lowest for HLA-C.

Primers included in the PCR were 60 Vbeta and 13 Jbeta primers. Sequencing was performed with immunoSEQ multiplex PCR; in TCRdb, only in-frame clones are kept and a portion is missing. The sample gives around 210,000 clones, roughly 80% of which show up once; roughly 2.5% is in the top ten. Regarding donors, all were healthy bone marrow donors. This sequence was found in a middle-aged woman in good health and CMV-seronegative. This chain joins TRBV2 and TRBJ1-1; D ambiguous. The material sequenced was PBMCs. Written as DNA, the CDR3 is TGTGCCAGCAGTTATCTAAACACTGAAGCTTTCTTT. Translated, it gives CASSYLNTEAFF.